The 10 T cell receptor beta chains below come from one sample, sequenced in a study of blood T cell repertoires in COVID-19. The repertoire was sequenced with immunoSEQ multiplex PCR; TCRdb's copy has only in-frame clones and lacks some. Of about 300,000 clones in the sample, around four fifths were seen once. The sequencing sample was made of peripheral blood. These TCRs come from a woman aged 45-65 years with acute or convalescent COVID-19.

In nucleotides, the CDR3 is TGCAGCCCACCGGGACAGAGGGCGGGAAACACCTTC. Protein sequence: CSPPGQRAGNTF. The J gene is TRBJ1-2, the V gene TRBV29-1, with TRBD1 identical over 7 bases. J was trimmed by 12 bases and V by 8 bases; bases with no gene match: 15. Germline CDR1 and CDR2: SQVTM and ANQGSEA. The CDR3 length is 12 residues.

The chain carries TRBV14 and TRBJ1-1, with 11 bases fitting TRBD1. There are 16 residues in the CDR3. V shed 2 bases and J 2 bases; nucleotides not matched to a gene: 4. CDR1 is SGHDN and CDR2 is FVKESK in the germline V gene. CDR3 region: CASSQLDRGPNTEAFF. The DNA for the CDR3 is TGTGCCAGCAGCCAATTGGACAGGGGGCCAAACACTGAAGCTTTCTTT.

The CDR3 region has the DNA TGCGCCAGCAGCCGCAACAGGGAGGCGGGAGGGCCCGGGGGCACAGATACGCAGTATTTT. As protein: CASSRNREAGGPGGTDTQYF. V usage is TRBV5-1 and J usage is TRBJ2-3; TRBD2 agrees at 9 bases. V trimming: 4 bases; J trimming: 1 base; junction bases outside the gene matches: 19. The CDR3 covers 20 residues. CDR1 is SGHRS, CDR2 YFSETQ, per germline.

This clone occurred a few times. The rearrangement uses TRBV7-9 and TRBJ2-3, with 7 nucleotides matching TRBD1. V shed 2 bases, J shed 4 bases, and the junction held 18 bases outside the gene matches. CDR1 and CDR2 from the germline V gene are SEHNR and FQNEAQ (reference sequence). This CDR3 is built from 19 residues. The CDR3 loop reads CASSLRGSTGQVAPDTQYF. The CDR3, as DNA: TGTGCCAGCAGCTTAAGGGGTAGTACCGGACAGGTCGCCCCAGATACGCAGTATTTT.

V and J are TRBV3-1 (or the pseudogene TRBV3-2) and TRBJ1-2; D ambiguous. Germline V gives CDR1 LGHDT, CDR2 YNNKEL (reference sequence). This CDR3 is built from 14 residues. Trimming took 6 bases from V and 2 from J, leaving 13 bases between them. As DNA, the CDR3 is TGTGCCAGCAGGAACGCAGCGATCAACTATGGCTACACCTTC. This codes for CASRNAAINYGYTF.

The chain joins TRBV10-1 to TRBJ1-2; TRBD1 agrees at 7 bases. The CDR3 length is 15 residues. With 2 bases clipped from V and 8 bases from J, the junction kept 11 bases outside the gene matches. Germline assignment: CDR1 WNHNN and CDR2 SYGVQD (reference sequence). Here the CDR3 reads CASSERRDSQIGYTF. CDR3 DNA sequence: TGCGCCAGCAGTGAGCGTCGGGACAGCCAAATAGGCTACACCTTC.

The chain carries TRBV4-3 and TRBJ1-3; TRBD1 might be the D (6 bases). The CDR3 is made up of 17 amino acids. V lost 1 base and J lost 0, with 13 bases in between. CDR1 and CDR2 (germline): LGHNA, YSLEER. The CDR3 loop reads CASSQGSGQSSGNTIYF. The DNA for the CDR3 is TGCGCCAGCAGCCAAGGGTCCGGACAGAGCTCTGGAAACACCATATATTTT.

The rearrangement uses TRBV30 and TRBJ2-6; the D gene is possibly TRBD1 (6 bases). The CDR3 runs to 13 residues. Trimming stripped 2 bases from V and 4 bases from J, with 6 bases between. The germline CDR1 and CDR2 sequences are GTSNPN and SVGIG (reference sequence). This CDR3 is CAWSQGGANVLTF. CDR3 nucleotide sequence: TGTGCCTGGAGTCAGGGGGGGGCCAACGTCCTGACTTTC.

This rearrangement joins TRBV5-4 to TRBJ2-2, with TRBD1 as a possible D gene (6 bases). There are 15 residues in the CDR3. The germline gives CDR1 SGHNT, CDR2 YYREEE (reference sequence). Trimming cost V 3 bases and J 6 bases, with 15 bases left between them. CDR3 DNA sequence: TGTGCCAGCAGCTCGATACAGGGTAGGGCCGGGGAGCTGTTTTTT. Its protein product is CASSSIQGRAGELFF.

The J gene is TRBJ2-4, the V gene TRBV7-2; 7 nucleotides match TRBD1. This CDR3 comprises 16 residues. Trimming removed 2 bases from V and 8 bases from J; junction bases left unmatched: 12. Germline V gene lookup returns CDR1 SGHTA and CDR2 FQGNSA. The CDR3 sequence: CASSLRGGGFFDIQYF. Written as DNA, the CDR3 is TGTGCCAGCAGCTTACGAGGGGGCGGGTTTTTTGACATTCAGTACTTC. Combining the CDR3 with reference TRBV7-2 and TRBJ2-4 gives the whole variable domain GAGVSQSPSNKVTEKGKDVELRCDPISGHTALYWYRQSLGQGLEFLIYFQGNSAPDKSGLPSDRFSAERTGGSVSTLTIQRTQQEDSAVYLCASSLRGGGFFDIQYFGAGTRLSVL.